The present TCR beta chain was sequenced within a study of T cell repertoires in cytomegalovirus infection. Whole-study results and caveats: Predominance within the ex vivo response was attributable to HLA-C-restricted CMV-specific TCR beta clonotypes.

Via MiXCR, TCRdb re-called the reads, giving one row per CDR3 protein. The sample yields approximately 65,000 distinct CDR3 sequences, about 19% seen once. This clonotype was picked up a small number of times. Its antigen is not identified. The germline V gene has CDR1 LGHNA and CDR2 YSLEER. Trimming cost V 1 base and J 8 bases, with 8 bases left between them. The CDR3 is made up of 13 amino acids. The chain uses TRBV4-3 and TRBJ1-4; tentative D call: TRBD1 (5 bases). The TCR sequence derives from a human donor in good health (CMV status not recorded). Some clones in this sample may be carry-over from other donors' samples. Specimen: CD8+ T cells from cultured PBMCs, collected from culture after CMV antigen stimulation. CDR3 bases: TGCGCCAGCAGCCAAGCGGAGGGGGAAAAACTGTTTTTT. Translation: CASSQAEGEKLFF.